Detailed here is one T cell receptor (beta chain). Its antigen remains undetermined. No qualities accompany the bases; no much larger clone lies one base away. This record comes from a study of blood T cells in healthy people across ages (dated by TCRdb to about 2015). About the study as a whole: In model experiments, roughly one uniquely barcoded TCR beta cDNA molecule per two T cells was captured by template switching. For two donors (one aged 18 to 30 and one aged 80 or older), the study analyzed two additional independent replicas of 1 million unique cDNA reads from the same blood draw. The donors were divided into four age groups: young (average about 16 years), middle-aged (about 39), aged (under 70) and long-lived (nearly 85). To avoid experimental bias, donors of different ages were distributed randomly across sequencing lanes. To track age-related changes in TCR beta repertoire diversity, the study relied on deep sequencing normalized with unique cDNA molecular identifiers. On the study overall, not on this receptor specifically: Because donor CMV infection status was unknown, age-related changes in expanded clonotypes were potentially confounded. Observed TCR beta diversity per million T cells fell roughly linearly with age, and a significant reduction was already apparent by age about 43. The long-lived group showed more naive CD4+ T cells, fewer expanded clones and increased TCR diversity than the aged group, suggesting age selection. There was a strong correlation between observed TCR beta diversity and the percentage of naive T cells measured by flow cytometry. Estimates of total diversity from one million sequenced T cells were regarded as lower bounds and underestimates. Bulk unsorted PBMC profiling prevented conclusive comparison of naive and antigen-experienced compartments.

The roughly 39 donors, aged 6 to 90 years, were systemically healthy Caucasian individuals from Russia. Each donor gave 9 to 10 milliliters of peripheral blood, collected into EDTA-treated Vacutainer tubes. PBMCs were isolated by Ficoll-Paque density-gradient centrifugation, with at least 7 million obtained per sample. Trizol reagent was used to extract total RNA from the PBMCs, yielding at least 6 micrograms per sample. For every donor, an aliquot of PBMCs went through flow cytometry to measure the percentages of naive CD45RAhigh/CD27high T cells. The library was produced with 5' RACE. Sequencing used an Illumina HiSeq 2500. A second PCR of about 6 to 11 cycles was performed with a sample-barcoded 5' primer and a J-beta primer mix. A unique molecular identifier was introduced onto each TCR beta cDNA molecule by a template-switch 5' adaptor carrying 12 random nucleotides. Each sample yielded at least 3 million CDR3-containing paired-end reads. First-strand cDNA was synthesized from all RNA with the Mint cDNA synthesis kit, primed by a TRBC-specific oligonucleotide. Following uracil-DNA glycosylase treatment, a first 18-cycle PCR with universal primers M1SS and BC2_uni_R was performed on all cDNA. Turning to the authors' computational methods: Normalization of each sample was performed by random selection of 1 million high-quality reads, each carrying a distinct molecular identifier. Instead of being binned into consensus sequences, reads with shared molecular identifiers were discarded. MiTCR, set to a Q25 quality threshold and the strictest error-elimination algorithm, was used for CDR3 identification, clonotype clustering and error correction. A nonparametric unseen species model using Euler transformation provided a lower-bound estimate of total TCR beta diversity. The public reads were reanalyzed by TCRdb: fastp trimming at Q25, MiXCR alignment, in-frame beta chains only. Duplicate CDR3 protein sequences are folded into a single record with the most common DNA and genes. For this entry, the V and J calls and clone size follow TCRdb and not the study's own pipeline. This sample gives about 1.6 million distinct CDR3 sequences in total; about 32% of them show up just once. The ten largest clones represent about 11% of the sample.

Including cysteine and phenylalanine, the CDR3 has 15 amino acids. Just CDR3 DNA is preserved here, 45 bases in frame from base 1. Compared with germline, V lacks 1 base and J lacks 5 bases; bases without a gene match: 3. The germline V gene sets CDR1 to SGHVS and CDR2 to FQNEAQ. Recombination linked TRBV7-8 to TRBJ2-1; the central 9 bases match TRBD1. Sample: blood. This clonotype was sampled from a woman younger than 45 in good health. Here is the DNA: TGTGCCAGCAGCTTAGACAGGGGGCGTGACAATGAGCAGTTCTTC. Translation gives CASSLDRGRDNEQFF.